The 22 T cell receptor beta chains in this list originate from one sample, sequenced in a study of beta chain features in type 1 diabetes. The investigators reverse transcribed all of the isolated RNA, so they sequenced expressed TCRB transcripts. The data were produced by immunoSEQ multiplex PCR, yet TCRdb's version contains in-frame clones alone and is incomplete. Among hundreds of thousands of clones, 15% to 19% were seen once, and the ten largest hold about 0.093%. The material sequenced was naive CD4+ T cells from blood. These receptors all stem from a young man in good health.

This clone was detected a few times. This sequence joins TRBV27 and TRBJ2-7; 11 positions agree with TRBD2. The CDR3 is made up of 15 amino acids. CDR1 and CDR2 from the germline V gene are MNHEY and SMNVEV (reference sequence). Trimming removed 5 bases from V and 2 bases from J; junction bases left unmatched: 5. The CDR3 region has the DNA TGTGCCAGCAGTCGTGGGACTAGCGGAACCTACGAGCAGTACTTC. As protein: CASSRGTSGTYEQYF.

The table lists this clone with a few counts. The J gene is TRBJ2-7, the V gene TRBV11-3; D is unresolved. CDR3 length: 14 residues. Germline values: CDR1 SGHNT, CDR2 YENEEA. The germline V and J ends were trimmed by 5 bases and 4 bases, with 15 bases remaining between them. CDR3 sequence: CASSPGRSNYEQYF. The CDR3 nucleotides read TGTGCCAGCAGCCCCGGTCGATCAAATTACGAGCAGTACTTC.

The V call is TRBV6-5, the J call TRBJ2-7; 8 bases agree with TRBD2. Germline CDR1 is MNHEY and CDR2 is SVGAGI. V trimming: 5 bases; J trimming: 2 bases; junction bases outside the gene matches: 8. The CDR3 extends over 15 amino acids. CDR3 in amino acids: CASSPSGGRAYEQYF. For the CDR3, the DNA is TGTGCCAGCAGTCCCTCGGGGGGGAGAGCCTACGAGCAGTACTTC.

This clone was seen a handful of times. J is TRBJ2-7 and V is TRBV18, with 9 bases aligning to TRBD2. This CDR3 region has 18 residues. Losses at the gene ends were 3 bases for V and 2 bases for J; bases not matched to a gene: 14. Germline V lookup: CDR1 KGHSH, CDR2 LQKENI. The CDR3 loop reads CASSPGLAGPEGAYEQYF. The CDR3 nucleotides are TGTGCCAGCTCACCCGGGCTAGCGGGGCCCGAAGGAGCCTACGAGCAGTACTTC.

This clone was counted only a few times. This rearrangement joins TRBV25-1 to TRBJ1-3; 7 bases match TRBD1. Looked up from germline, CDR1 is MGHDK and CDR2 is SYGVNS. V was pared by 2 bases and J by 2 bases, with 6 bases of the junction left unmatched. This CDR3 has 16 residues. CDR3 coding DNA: TGTGCCAGCAGTGAACCGGCAGGGGGAACTGGAAACACCATATATTTT. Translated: CASSEPAGGTGNTIYF.

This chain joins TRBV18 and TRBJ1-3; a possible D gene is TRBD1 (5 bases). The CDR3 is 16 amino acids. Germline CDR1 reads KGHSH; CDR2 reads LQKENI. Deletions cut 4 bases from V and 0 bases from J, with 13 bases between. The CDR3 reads CASSLWDGPSGNTIYF. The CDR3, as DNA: TGTGCCAGCTCACTATGGGACGGACCCTCTGGAAACACCATATATTTT.

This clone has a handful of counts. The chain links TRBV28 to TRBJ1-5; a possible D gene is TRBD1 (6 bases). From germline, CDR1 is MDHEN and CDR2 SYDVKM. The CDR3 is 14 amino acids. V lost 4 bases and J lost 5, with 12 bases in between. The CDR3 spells CASSSRQGHQPQHF. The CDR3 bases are TGTGCCAGCAGTTCCAGGCAGGGGCATCAGCCCCAGCATTTT. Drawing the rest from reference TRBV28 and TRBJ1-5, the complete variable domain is DVKVTQSSRYLVKRTGEKVFLECVQDMDHENMFWYRQDPGLGLRLIYFSYDVKMKEKGDIPEGYSVSREKKERFSLILESASTNQTSMYLCASSSRQGHQPQHFGDGTRLSIL.

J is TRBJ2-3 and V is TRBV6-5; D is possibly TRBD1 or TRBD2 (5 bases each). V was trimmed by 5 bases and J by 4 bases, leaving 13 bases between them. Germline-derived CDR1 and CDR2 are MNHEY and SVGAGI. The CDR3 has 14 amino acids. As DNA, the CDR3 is TGTGCCAGCAGTACCCGGGACCCCCCAGATACGCAGTATTTT. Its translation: CASSTRDPPDTQYF.

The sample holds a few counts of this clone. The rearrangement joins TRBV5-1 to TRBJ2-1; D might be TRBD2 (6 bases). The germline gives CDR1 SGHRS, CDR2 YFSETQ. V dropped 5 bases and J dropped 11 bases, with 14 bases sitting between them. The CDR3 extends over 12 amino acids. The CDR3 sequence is CASRGDFPQQFF. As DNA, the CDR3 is TGCGCCAGCAGGGGGGACTTCCCACAGCAGTTCTTC.

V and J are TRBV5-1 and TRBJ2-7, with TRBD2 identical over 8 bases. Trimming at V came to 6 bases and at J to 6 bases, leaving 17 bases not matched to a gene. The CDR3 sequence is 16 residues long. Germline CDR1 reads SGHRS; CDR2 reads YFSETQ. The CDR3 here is CASTPPGGPQGREQYF. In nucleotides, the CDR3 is TGCGCCAGCACCCCCCCGGGGGGGCCCCAGGGACGCGAGCAGTACTTC.

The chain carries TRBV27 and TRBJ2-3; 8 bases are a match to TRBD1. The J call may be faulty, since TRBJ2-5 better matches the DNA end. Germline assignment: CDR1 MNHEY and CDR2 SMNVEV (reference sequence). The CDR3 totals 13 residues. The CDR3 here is CASSPGGGETQYF. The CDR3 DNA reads TGTGCCAGCAGCCCAGGGGGCGGGGAGACCCAGTACTTC.

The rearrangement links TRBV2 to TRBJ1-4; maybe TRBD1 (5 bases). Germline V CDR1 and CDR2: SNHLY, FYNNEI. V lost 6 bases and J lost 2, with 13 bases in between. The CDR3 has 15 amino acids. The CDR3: CASREGRTTNEKLFF. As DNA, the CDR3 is TGTGCCAGCAGGGAGGGACGGACGACTAATGAAAAACTGTTTTTT. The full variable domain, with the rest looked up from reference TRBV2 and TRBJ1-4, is EPEVTQTPSHQVTQMGQEVILRCVPISNHLYFYWYRQILGQKVEFLVSFYNNEISEKSEIFDDQFSVERPDGSNFTLKIRSTKLEDSAMYFCASREGRTTNEKLFFGSGTQLSVL.

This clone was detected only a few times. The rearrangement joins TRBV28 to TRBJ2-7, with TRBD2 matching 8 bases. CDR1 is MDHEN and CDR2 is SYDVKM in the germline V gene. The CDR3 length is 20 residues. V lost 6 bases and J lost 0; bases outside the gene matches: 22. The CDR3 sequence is CASRAAGRGGSGVLSYEQYF. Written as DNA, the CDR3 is TGTGCCAGCAGGGCGGCGGGCAGGGGCGGTAGCGGGGTTCTCTCCTACGAGCAGTACTTC.

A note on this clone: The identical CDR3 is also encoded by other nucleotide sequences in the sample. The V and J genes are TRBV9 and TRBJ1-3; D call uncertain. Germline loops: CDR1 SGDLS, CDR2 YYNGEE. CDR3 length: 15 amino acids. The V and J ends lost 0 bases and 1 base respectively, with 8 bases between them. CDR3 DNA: TGTGCCAGCAGCGTAGAGTCGGGTTCTGGAAACACCATATATTTT. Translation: CASSVESGSGNTIYF.

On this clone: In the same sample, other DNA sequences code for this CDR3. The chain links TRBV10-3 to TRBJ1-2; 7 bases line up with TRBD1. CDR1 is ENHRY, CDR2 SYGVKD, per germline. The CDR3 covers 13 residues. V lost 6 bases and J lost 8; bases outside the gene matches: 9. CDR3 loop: CAISSTGEYGYTF. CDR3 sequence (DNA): TGTGCCATCAGCTCTACAGGGGAATACGGCTACACCTTC.

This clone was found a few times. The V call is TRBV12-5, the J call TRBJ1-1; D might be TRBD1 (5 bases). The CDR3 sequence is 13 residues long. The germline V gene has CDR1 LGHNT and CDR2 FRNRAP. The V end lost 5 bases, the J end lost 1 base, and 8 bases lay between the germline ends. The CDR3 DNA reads TGTGCTAGTGGTCCCGACAGGAACACTGAAGCTTTCTTT. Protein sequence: CASGPDRNTEAFF.

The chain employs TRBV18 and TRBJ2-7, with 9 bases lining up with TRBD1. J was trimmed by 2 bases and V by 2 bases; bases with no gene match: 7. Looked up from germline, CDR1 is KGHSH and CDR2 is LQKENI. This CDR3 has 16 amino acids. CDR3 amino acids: CASSPITGGLPYEQYF. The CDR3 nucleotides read TGTGCCAGCTCACCAATCACAGGGGGCTTACCCTACGAGCAGTACTTC.

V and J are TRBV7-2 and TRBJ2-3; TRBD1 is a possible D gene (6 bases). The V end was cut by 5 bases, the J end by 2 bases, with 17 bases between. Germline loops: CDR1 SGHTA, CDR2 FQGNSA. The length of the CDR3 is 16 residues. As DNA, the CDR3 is TGTGCCAGCAGCCCTGACAGGAACCAGGCCACAGATACGCAGTATTTT. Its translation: CASSPDRNQATDTQYF.

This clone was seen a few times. The CDR3 DNA reads TGCGCCAGCAGCCGGGGAGCGGGGGCCTGGCAAGAGACCCAGTACTTC. This sequence encodes CASSRGAGAWQETQYF. The chain is built from TRBV5-1 and TRBJ2-5; the match to TRBD2 covers 8 bases. This CDR3 has 16 residues. In germline, CDR1 is SGHRS, CDR2 YFSETQ. The V and J ends lost 4 bases and 2 bases, in that order; junction bases with no gene match: 10.

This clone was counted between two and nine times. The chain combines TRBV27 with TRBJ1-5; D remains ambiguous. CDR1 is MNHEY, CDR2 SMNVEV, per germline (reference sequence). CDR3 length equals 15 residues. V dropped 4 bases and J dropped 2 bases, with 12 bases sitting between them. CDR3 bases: TGTGCCAGCAGTTCGGTGGCCTCGGGCAATCAGCCCCAGCATTTT. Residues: CASSSVASGNQPQHF.

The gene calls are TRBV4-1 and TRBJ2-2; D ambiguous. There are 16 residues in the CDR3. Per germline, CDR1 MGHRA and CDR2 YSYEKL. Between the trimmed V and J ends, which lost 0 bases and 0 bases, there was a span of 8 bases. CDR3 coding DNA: TGCGCCAGCAGCCAAGAATGGGAAACGAACACCGGGGAGCTGTTTTTT. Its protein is CASSQEWETNTGELFF.

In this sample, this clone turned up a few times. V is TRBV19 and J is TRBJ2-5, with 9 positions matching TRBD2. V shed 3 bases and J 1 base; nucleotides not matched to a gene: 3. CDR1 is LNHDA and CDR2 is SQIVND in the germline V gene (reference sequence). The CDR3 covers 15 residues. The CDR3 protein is CASSMTSGPQETQYF. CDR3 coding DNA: TGTGCCAGTAGTATGACTAGCGGACCCCAAGAGACCCAGTACTTC. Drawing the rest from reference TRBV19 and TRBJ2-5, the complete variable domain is DGGITQSPKYLFRKEGQNVTLSCEQNLNHDAMYWYRQDPGQGLRLIYYSQIVNDFQKGDIAEGYSVSREKKESFPLTVTSAQKNPTAFYLCASSMTSGPQETQYFGPGTRLLVL.